Listed here are 20 T cell receptor beta chains from one sample, sequenced in a study of radiation and T cells in renal cell carcinoma. TCRdb's copy holds only in-frame clones and misses some; the assay was immunoSEQ multiplex PCR. The sample holds 150,000 to 200,000 clones; less than 90% are singletons and the top ten take over 9%. The time point: blood 4 weeks post-SBRT, at nephrectomy. Treatment in this sample: 15 Gy SBRT to primary tumor, nephrectomy 4 weeks later. Sequences were derived from blood, sampled from a patient whose treatment included radiotherapy and nephrectomy. The source is a woman between 45 and 60 years old with renal cell carcinoma.

The V and J genes are TRBV5-1 and TRBJ2-5, with TRBD2 identical over 13 bases. Germline V gives CDR1 SGHRS, CDR2 YFSETQ. CDR3 length: 16 residues. Trimming took 4 bases from V and 2 from J; bases not matched to a gene: 5. The CDR3 spells CASSPGLAGDQETQYF. CDR3 bases: TGCGCCAGCAGCCCAGGACTAGCGGGGGATCAAGAGACCCAGTACTTC. Supplemented by reference TRBV5-1 and TRBJ2-5, the full variable domain reads KAGVTQTPRYLIKTRGQQVTLSCSPISGHRSVSWYQQTPGQGLQFLFEYFSETQRNKGNFPGRFSGRQFSNSRSEMNVSTLELGDSALYLCASSPGLAGDQETQYFGPGTRLLVL.

V gene TRBV7-2 combines with J gene TRBJ1-2; D not certain. Germline CDR1 reads SGHTA; CDR2 reads FQGNSA. The CDR3 has 16 amino acids. V lost 3 bases and J lost 0, with 14 bases in between. As DNA, the CDR3 is TGTGCCAGCAGCTTTCCCCCGCCAGGAGCTAACTATGGCTACACCTTC. It specifies CASSFPPPGANYGYTF.

The chain links TRBV5-1 to TRBJ1-5; the D is unclear. Germline V gene sequence: CDR1 SGHRS, CDR2 YFSETQ. The CDR3 is 11 amino acids. Trimming removed 6 bases from V and 0 bases from J, with 1 base in between. The CDR3 protein is CASNSNQPQHF. The CDR3 nucleotides are TGCGCCAGCAATAGCAATCAGCCCCAGCATTTT.

The chain joins TRBV5-1 to TRBJ2-2; D uncertain. Per the germline V gene, CDR1 is SGHRS and CDR2 is YFSETQ. This CDR3 comprises 12 residues. V was cut by 5 bases and J by 6 bases, with 8 bases left in between. The CDR3, as DNA: TGCGCCAGCAGAGTTCTTCCCGGGGAGCTGTTTTTT. It yields the protein CASRVLPGELFF.

V and J are TRBV7-6 and TRBJ1-4; D is perhaps TRBD1 (5 bases). Trimming pared 1 base from V and 3 bases from J, leaving 9 bases between. The CDR3 is made up of 15 amino acids. In germline, CDR1 is SGHVS, CDR2 FNYEAQ. CDR3 in amino acids: CASSLGGSANEKLFF. CDR3 coding DNA: TGTGCCAGCAGCTTAGGGGGGTCAGCTAATGAAAAACTGTTTTTT.

The gene calls are TRBV6-6 and TRBJ2-3; D might be TRBD1 (5 bases). The V gene lost 7 bases and the J gene lost 2 bases, with 13 bases spanning the gap. The germline V gene encodes CDR1 MNHNY and CDR2 SVGAGI (reference sequence). This CDR3 is 14 amino acids long. The CDR3 DNA sequence: TGTGCCAGCATCCCCAGACAGAACACAGATACGCAGTATTTT. It translates to CASIPRQNTDTQYF.

The rearrangement joins TRBV19 to TRBJ1-2; 8 bases agree with TRBD1. The V segment lost 5 bases and the J segment 8 bases; nucleotides outside the gene matches: 13. This CDR3 comprises 15 residues. The germline V gene encodes CDR1 LNHDA and CDR2 SQIVND (reference sequence). The CDR3: CASSLTRGTGQGYTF. The CDR3 nucleotides are TGTGCCAGTAGTCTGACGCGGGGGACAGGTCAGGGCTACACCTTC.

This chain joins TRBV29-1 and TRBJ2-5; 10 bases map to TRBD2. V dropped 8 bases and J dropped 4; count of bases not matched to a gene: 10. The CDR3 has 14 residues. The V gene's germline CDR1 is SQVTM and CDR2 ANQGSEA. This CDR3 reads CSSIPLAGVETQYF. DNA for the CDR3: TGCAGCTCCATCCCCCTAGCGGGGGTAGAGACCCAGTACTTC.

The chain is built from TRBV18 and TRBJ1-1; 9 nucleotides match TRBD1. With V trimmed by 2 bases and J by 3 bases, 4 bases remained unmatched. CDR3 length equals 15 residues. Germline-derived CDR1 and CDR2 are KGHSH and LQKENI. This chain's CDR3 is CASSPTTGGYTEAFF. CDR3 DNA sequence: TGTGCCAGCTCACCAACGACAGGGGGGTACACTGAAGCTTTCTTT.

The V and J genes are TRBV4-2 and TRBJ2-2, with 7 bases identical to TRBD1. CDR3 length: 14 residues. J lost 6 bases, V lost 4 bases, and 5 bases had no gene match. Germline CDR1 and CDR2: LGHNA and YNFKEQ. The CDR3 DNA follows: TGTGCCAGCAGCCCGGGACAGCGCCCCGGGGAGCTGTTTTTT. Translating it yields CASSPGQRPGELFF.

The chain couples TRBV4-1 to TRBJ2-3; unclear D gene. The V end lost 4 bases, the J end lost 2 bases, and 10 bases lay between the germline ends. The CDR3 length is 14 residues. Germline V gene lookup returns CDR1 MGHRA and CDR2 YSYEKL. The DNA of the CDR3 is TGCGCCAGCAGCCTACAGATACCCACAGATACGCAGTATTTT. Translated, it gives CASSLQIPTDTQYF.

This clone was observed a few times. The rearrangement uses TRBV4-1 and TRBJ1-6; maybe TRBD1 (6 bases). Germline V lookup: CDR1 MGHRA, CDR2 YSYEKL. The V gene lost 2 bases and the J gene lost 10 bases, with 18 bases spanning the gap. The CDR3 totals 16 residues. CDR3 loop: CASSQQEGQGISPLHF. CDR3 nucleotides: TGCGCCAGCAGCCAACAAGAGGGGCAGGGGATATCACCCCTCCACTTT.

The V gene is TRBV19, the J gene TRBJ2-7; a possible D gene is TRBD2 (6 bases). The CDR3 covers 13 residues. Germline V gene data show CDR1 as LNHDA and CDR2 as SQIVND (reference sequence). The germline V and J ends were trimmed by 1 base and 2 bases, with 6 bases remaining between them. This CDR3 is CASSIGGAYEQYF. The CDR3 nucleotides are TGTGCCAGTAGTATAGGGGGGGCCTACGAGCAGTACTTC.

The V call is TRBV4-1, the J call TRBJ2-2, with TRBD1 as a possible D gene (6 bases). V lost 0 bases to trimming and J lost 3 bases, with 14 bases between them. Germline V gene sequence: CDR1 MGHRA, CDR2 YSYEKL. The CDR3 is made up of 17 amino acids. The CDR3 DNA sequence: TGCGCCAGCAGCCAAGATGGCAGGGGATGGGACACCGGGGAGCTGTTTTTT. Translated, it gives CASSQDGRGWDTGELFF.

The genes are TRBV19 and TRBJ2-1, with D possibly TRBD1 on 5 matching bases. V was cut by 5 bases and J by 6 bases, with 14 bases left in between. Germline V gene data show CDR1 as LNHDA and CDR2 as SQIVND (reference sequence). The CDR3 is 14 residues long. CDR3 in DNA: TGTGCCAGTAGTCTTCAGACCCAGGGCAATGAGCAGTTCTTC. Translating it yields CASSLQTQGNEQFF.

J is TRBJ2-6 and V is TRBV7-6; perhaps TRBD2 as D (6 bases). This CDR3 is built from 18 residues. V was trimmed by 5 bases and J by 2 bases, leaving 19 bases between them. Looked up from germline, CDR1 is SGHVS and CDR2 is FNYEAQ. As DNA, the CDR3 is TGTGCCAGCAGCCCAACCCCGGCCGGCGGGACTGGGGCCAACGTCCTGACTTTC. Protein sequence: CASSPTPAGGTGANVLTF.

The CDR3 DNA sequence: TGTGCCAGCAGCTTGGACGGAGGGGGACGCGGGCGCGGGGAGCTGTTTTTT. Amino acids: CASSLDGGGRGRGELFF. The rearrangement uses TRBV5-4 and TRBJ2-2; D assignment may be TRBD1 or TRBD2 (6 bases each). CDR1 is SGHNT, CDR2 YYREEE, per germline (reference sequence). This CDR3 is 17 amino acids long. The V and J ends lost 0 bases and 7 bases respectively, with 19 bases between them.

This chain uses TRBV6-1 with TRBJ2-7; D ambiguous. V gave up 4 bases and J gave up 0 bases, with 16 bases separating them. Germline V lookup: CDR1 MNHNS, CDR2 SASEGT. This CDR3 comprises 16 residues. This CDR3 is CASSAFPGPSSYEQYF. In nucleotides, the CDR3 is TGTGCCAGCAGTGCCTTCCCGGGCCCGAGCTCCTACGAGCAGTACTTC.

The chain is built from TRBV6-5 and TRBJ2-2; 12 bases line up with TRBD2. This CDR3 is 15 amino acids long. CDR1 and CDR2 (germline): MNHEY, SVGAGI. Losses at the gene ends were 5 bases for V and 5 bases for J; bases not matched to a gene: 3. The CDR3 DNA follows: TGTGCCAGCAGTCTAGCGGGGGGGGTTACCGGGGAGCTGTTTTTT. This translates into CASSLAGGVTGELFF.

The chain recombines TRBV4-1 with TRBJ2-5, with TRBD1 identical over 8 bases. The CDR3 length is 18 residues. J was trimmed by 2 bases and V by 0 bases; bases with no gene match: 11. CDR1 and CDR2 from the germline V gene are MGHRA and YSYEKL. The DNA for the CDR3 is TGCGCCAGCAGCCAAGATCGAATACGGACAGGGACGCAAGAGACCCAGTACTTC. Translated: CASSQDRIRTGTQETQYF.